A single sample gave rise to the 2 T cell receptor beta chains below, sequenced in a study of T cell changes during pregnancy in multiple sclerosis. The method was immunoSEQ multiplex PCR; TCRdb's version includes in-frame clones alone and lacks a portion of them. The table has about 75,000 clones, 85% to 95% seen once. The material was CD4+ T cells from peripheral blood mononuclear cells, obtained after pregnancy. Source of these receptors: a female donor with multiple sclerosis, enrolled in a pregnancy study.

The rearrangement uses TRBV28 and TRBJ1-4; D gene unclear. The CDR3 covers 15 residues. Germline V gene lookup returns CDR1 MDHEN and CDR2 SYDVKM. V was pared by 5 bases and J by 2 bases, with 12 bases between. The CDR3 here is CASSKDGVTNEKLFF. The CDR3 region has the DNA TGTGCCAGCAGTAAAGACGGAGTCACTAATGAAAAACTGTTTTTT. The full variable domain, its missing parts supplied by reference TRBV28 and TRBJ1-4, is DVKVTQSSRYLVKRTGEKVFLECVQDMDHENMFWYRQDPGLGLRLIYFSYDVKMKEKGDIPEGYSVSREKKERFSLILESASTNQTSMYLCASSKDGVTNEKLFFGSGTQLSVL.

This clone was counted between two and nine times. The chain has TRBV10-3 and TRBJ1-1; D remains unclear. The CDR3 is made up of 14 amino acids. Trimming pared 2 bases from V and 1 base from J, leaving 8 bases between. Germline V gene lookup returns CDR1 ENHRY and CDR2 SYGVKD. Here the CDR3 DNA reads TGTGCCATCAGTGAGGGCAGGCAGAACACTGAAGCTTTCTTT. Amino acids: CAISEGRQNTEAFF.